The T cell receptor (beta chain) described here comes from a study of blood T cell repertoires in COVID-19. Study background: PBMCs, B-cell-depleted T cells, or T cells were the source of the cDNA or gDNA that made up the material.

Germline V gene sequence: CDR1 SGHTA, CDR2 FQGNSA. The V gene end was trimmed by 3 bases and the J gene end by 1 base; junction bases not matched to a gene: 8. The CDR3 covers 17 residues. Original processing methods: Estimation of nucleated cell counts was performed using reference gene primer amplification. TCRdb's copy holds only in-frame clones and misses some; the assay was immunoSEQ multiplex PCR. D and trimming were read from the DNA, whereas the V and J calls and clone size are those reported in that table. The repertoire consists of approximately 220,000 clones, with around nine tenths occurring once and the leading ten covering around 2.7%.

The specimen sequenced was peripheral blood. The rearrangement uses TRBV7-2 and TRBJ1-1; the match to TRBD1 covers 10 bases. This sequence was found in a man aged 60 to 69 with acute or convalescent COVID-19. CDR3 amino acids: CASSFLGQGPGNTEAFF. CDR3 DNA sequence: TGTGCCAGCAGCTTTCTGGGACAGGGGCCTGGGAACACTGAAGCTTTCTTT.